Below, one T cell receptor (beta chain) is given with its context. The CDR3 spans 16 residues. J gave up 6 bases and V 4 bases, and 12 bases lay outside the gene matches. The germline gives CDR1 SGHTS, CDR2 YDEGEE. The age range of participants was 18 to 89 years, with residence in about two dozen US areas. Allocation to cohorts depended on clinical history reported by the participants. The data belong to a study of blood T cell repertoires in COVID-19. Study-level background: Acute and convalescent COVID-19 samples came from the United States, Italy and Spain. T cells, B-cell-depleted T cells, or PBMCs provided the cDNA or gDNA that served as material.

Sequenced by immunoSEQ multiplex PCR; TCRdb stores in-frame clones only, minus some. The top ten clones hold around 2.6% of a sample with around 230,000 clones, less than 90% of them seen once. The sample consisted of PBMCs or T cells enriched from blood (not recorded which). This chain links TRBV5-8 with TRBJ2-3; 9 bases align to TRBD1. This receptor was obtained from a woman aged 25 to 45 who had recovered from COVID-19. This CDR3 is CASSREPGQGQDTQYF. In nucleotides, the CDR3 is TGTGCCAGCAGCCGTGAACCGGGACAGGGACAGGATACGCAGTATTTT.